The 10 T cell receptor beta chains below were found in one sample sequenced in a study of cytomegalovirus exposure and HLA in healthy donors. 60 Vbeta and 13 Jbeta primers were used in PCR. The repertoire was sequenced with immunoSEQ multiplex PCR; TCRdb's copy has only in-frame clones and lacks some. The repertoire has some 77,000 clones, approximately 79% of them found once; the top ten carry 2.5%. Sequenced: PBMCs. All receptors come from a man under 40 in good health and CMV-seronegative.

The chain is built from TRBV6-4 and TRBJ2-1; D is undetermined. Deletions cut 6 bases from V and 8 bases from J, with 14 bases between. Germline V gene data show CDR1 as MRHNA and CDR2 as SNTAGT. The CDR3 consists of 13 residues. CDR3 sequence: CASSSSSRDEQFF. DNA of the CDR3: TGTGCCAGCAGCTCCTCATCCCGGGATGAGCAGTTCTTC.

The J gene is TRBJ2-7, the V gene TRBV9; TRBD2 matches 7 bases. Germline V gives CDR1 SGDLS, CDR2 YYNGEE. With V trimmed by 8 bases and J by 2 bases, 1 base remained unmatched. CDR3 size: 11 residues. The chain's CDR3 is CASGGAYEQYF. The CDR3 bases are TGTGCCAGTGGGGGGGCCTACGAGCAGTACTTC.

This clone has only a few counts. The V call is TRBV7-9, the J call TRBJ1-1; D gene ambiguous. The V end lost 1 base, the J end lost 8 bases, and 17 bases lay between the germline ends. The CDR3 totals 15 residues. Germline V gene data show CDR1 as SEHNR and CDR2 as FQNEAQ (reference sequence). The CDR3 coding sequence is TGTGCCAGCAGCTTAGTTGGAGGCCCCAAAGAGGAAGCTTTCTTT. The encoded protein is CASSLVGGPKEEAFF.

The V gene is TRBV6-5, the J gene TRBJ2-4; 8 positions agree with TRBD1. Trimming cost V 2 bases and J 4 bases; bases outside gene matches: 1. Germline loops: CDR1 MNHEY, CDR2 SVGAGI. There are 14 residues in the CDR3. CDR3 sequence (DNA): TGTGCCAGCAGTTACACAGGGGGGAAAAACATTCAGTACTTC. Amino acids: CASSYTGGKNIQYF.

This clone was observed a handful of times. This chain links TRBV5-6 with TRBJ1-4, with 9 bases identical to TRBD1. The germline gives CDR1 SGHDT, CDR2 YYEEEE. The V and J ends lost 3 bases and 5 bases, in that order; junction bases with no gene match: 8. The CDR3 runs to 16 residues. The CDR3 loop is CASSSFPGTGNEKLFF. The CDR3 nucleotides read TGTGCCAGCAGCTCCTTCCCCGGGACAGGGAATGAAAAACTGTTTTTT.

The chain is built from TRBV14 and TRBJ1-2; D is unresolved. The germline V and J ends were trimmed by 3 bases and 4 bases, with 12 bases remaining between them. The CDR3 is 14 amino acids. CDR1 is SGHDN, CDR2 FVKESK, per germline. The CDR3 DNA sequence: TGTGCCAGCAGCCAGAGCCGAGGTTCCTATGGCTACACCTTC. Its protein is CASSQSRGSYGYTF.

This clone was found a few times. V and J are TRBV10-3 and TRBJ2-1; no definite D call. The germline V gene has CDR1 ENHRY and CDR2 SYGVKD. The germline V and J ends were trimmed by 0 bases and 15 bases, with 15 bases remaining between them. This CDR3 is built from 13 residues. The CDR3 is CAISESSPRVLFF. Here the CDR3 DNA reads TGTGCCATCAGTGAGTCCTCGCCCCGCGTTCTGTTCTTC.

The chain recombines TRBV5-6 with TRBJ1-1; D is unclear. V lost 4 bases and J lost 4, with 8 bases in between. Looked up from germline, CDR1 is SGHDT and CDR2 is YYEEEE. There are 12 residues in the CDR3. CDR3 nucleotide sequence: TGTGCCAGCAGCATTCGGGGCACTGAAGCTTTCTTT. Its translation is CASSIRGTEAFF. Filled out from reference TRBV5-6 and TRBJ1-1, the complete variable domain reads DAGVTQSPTHLIKTRGQQVTLRCSPKSGHDTVSWYQQALGQGPQFIFQYYEEEERQRGNFPDRFSGHQFPNYSSELNVNALLLGDSALYLCASSIRGTEAFFGQGTRLTVV.

This clone occurred once. The V gene is TRBV5-6, the J gene TRBJ2-7; weak D call: TRBD2 (5 bases). Germline loops: CDR1 SGHDT, CDR2 YYEEEE. This CDR3 contains 14 residues. With 4 bases removed from V and 6 bases from J, the gap between germline ends came to 17 bases. The CDR3 nucleotides are TGTGCCAGCAGCCCAGCTTCGGGGTGGAGCGAGCAGTACTTC. As protein: CASSPASGWSEQYF.

This chain connects TRBV20-1 to TRBJ2-1; D not certain. With 6 bases removed from V and 5 bases from J, the gap between germline ends came to 8 bases. Germline-derived CDR1 and CDR2 are DFQATT and SNEGSKA (reference sequence). This CDR3 contains 11 residues. CDR3 nucleotides: TGCAGTGCCGCAGTACACAATGAGCAGTTCTTC. This translates into CSAAVHNEQFF.